The 17 T cell receptor beta chains listed next were all sequenced from one sample in a study of T-cell reconstitution after alpha-beta-depleted transplantation in children. The TCRbeta library incorporated unique molecular identifiers. Using its own MiXCR run on the PCR reads, TCRdb lists one record per CDR3 protein. The data show roughly 500,000 distinct CDR3 sequences, over 25% seen once. This specimen was PBMCs from the stem cell graft donor, taken from the stem cell graft. The receptors originated from a human donor who donated a stem cell graft to a child with aplastic anemia.

This clonotype has a count of ten or more. Sequence at one end of the junction differs from germline and may be a read error. The chain links TRBV20-1 to TRBJ1-3, with D perhaps matching TRBD1 (6 bases). This CDR3 is 11 amino acids long. The germline V gene encodes CDR1 DFQATT and CDR2 SNEGSKA (reference sequence). As DNA, the CDR3 is TGCAGTGCTAGACTGCGACAGGCTAACGTTTTT. It codes for CSARLRQANVF.

The CDR3, as DNA: TGTGCCACCAGCAGCCCGAAGACCCAGTACTTC. It yields the protein CATSSPKTQYF. The rearrangement links TRBV15 to TRBJ2-5; the D is unclear. This CDR3 is 11 amino acids long. Deletions cut 3 bases from V and 6 bases from J, with 5 bases between. CDR1 and CDR2 from the germline V gene are LNHNV and YYDKDF (reference sequence).

This sequence joins TRBV29-1 and TRBJ2-4, with unresolved D. The length of the CDR3 is 13 residues. Germline values: CDR1 SQVTM, CDR2 ANQGSEA. The CDR3 reads CSAIGLGENIQYF. The CDR3 bases are TGCAGTGCAATAGGGCTAGGAGAAAACATTCAGTACTTC.

The rearrangement joins TRBV28 to TRBJ2-1, with no clear D. V lost 4 bases, J lost 3 bases, and 4 bases lay in between. The CDR3 sequence is 12 residues long. CDR1 MDHEN and CDR2 SYDVKM come from the germline V gene. The CDR3 spells CASSYIYNEQFF. In DNA, the CDR3 is TGTGCCAGCAGTTATATCTACAATGAGCAGTTCTTC.

This clonotype was seen a few times. The genes are TRBV12-3 or TRBV12-4 and TRBJ1-5, with D perhaps TRBD1 (5 bases). The length of the CDR3 is 14 residues. Deletions cut 6 bases from V and 0 bases from J, with 9 bases between. The CDR3 spells CASRGGSSNQPQHF. As DNA, the CDR3 is TGTGCCAGCAGGGGGGGGAGTAGCAATCAGCCCCAGCATTTT.

A few counts support this clonotype. The rearrangement links TRBV5-6 to TRBJ1-2; no clear D gene. Germline CDR1 reads SGHDT; CDR2 reads YYEEEE. The CDR3 runs to 11 residues. The V gene lost 5 bases and the J gene lost 5 bases, with 7 bases spanning the gap. The DNA of the CDR3 is TGTGCCAGCAGTGTATCATATGGCTACACCTTC. This sequence encodes CASSVSYGYTF.

The chain is built from TRBV5-1 and TRBJ1-1; D is uncertain. Germline values: CDR1 SGHRS, CDR2 YFSETQ. The V gene lost 6 bases and the J gene lost 1 base, with 13 bases spanning the gap. The CDR3 sequence is 14 residues long. CDR3 nucleotides: TGCGCCAGCACACACCCGGACCGGAACACTGAAGCTTTCTTT. It codes for CASTHPDRNTEAFF. Combining the CDR3 with reference TRBV5-1 and TRBJ1-1 gives the whole variable domain KAGVTQTPRYLIKTRGQQVTLSCSPISGHRSVSWYQQTPGQGLQFLFEYFSETQRNKGNFPGRFSGRQFSNSRSEMNVSTLELGDSALYLCASTHPDRNTEAFFGQGTRLTVV.

This chain uses TRBV9 with TRBJ2-3; D unclear. The CDR3 is made up of 14 amino acids. The germline gives CDR1 SGDLS, CDR2 YYNGEE. The V end lost 0 bases, the J end lost 1 base, and 6 bases lay between the germline ends. The CDR3 nucleotides are TGTGCCAGCAGCGTAGTTATGGGCACAGATACGCAGTATTTT. Its translation is CASSVVMGTDTQYF.

The rearrangement joins TRBV6-5 to TRBJ2-1, with 7 bases aligning to TRBD1. Germline CDR1 MNHEY, CDR2 SVGAGI. V dropped 2 bases and J dropped 15; count of bases not matched to a gene: 7. The CDR3 loop spans 12 amino acids. The CDR3 region is CASSYRDSVPFF. CDR3 DNA: TGTGCCAGCAGTTACCGGGACAGCGTTCCGTTCTTC.

This clonotype was seen only a few times. The chain couples TRBV12-3 or TRBV12-4 to TRBJ1-5, with TRBD1 matching 8 bases. The CDR3 runs to 22 residues. V gave up 4 bases and J gave up 0 bases; unmatched junction bases: 23. The CDR3 loop reads CASSSFHYERGTGDYSNQPQHF. CDR3 DNA sequence: TGTGCCAGCAGTTCGTTTCATTACGAGAGGGGGACAGGTGACTATAGCAATCAGCCCCAGCATTTT.

The rearrangement joins TRBV10-3 to TRBJ1-5, with 7 bases lining up with TRBD1. Losses at the gene ends were 5 bases for V and 3 bases for J; bases not matched to a gene: 1. This CDR3 spans 13 amino acids. Germline CDR1 reads ENHRY; CDR2 reads SYGVKD. This CDR3 reads CAISTGDNQPQHF. Here the CDR3 DNA reads TGTGCCATCAGTACAGGGGACAATCAGCCCCAGCATTTT.

The V call is TRBV20-1, the J call TRBJ2-5; D may correspond to TRBD1 or TRBD2 (5 bases each). The germline V gene has CDR1 DFQATT and CDR2 SNEGSKA (reference sequence). This CDR3 has 15 amino acids. The ends were cut back, 6 bases at V and 1 base at J, with 18 bases in the middle. The CDR3 region is CSAPTPRDLQETQYF. DNA of the CDR3: TGCAGTGCCCCGACGCCCCGGGACCTCCAAGAGACCCAGTACTTC.

V and J are TRBV10-1 and TRBJ2-1; 7 bases align to TRBD2. Germline V gene lookup returns CDR1 WNHNN and CDR2 SYGVQD (reference sequence). The CDR3 covers 13 residues. V shed 3 bases and J 8 bases; nucleotides not matched to a gene: 4. This chain's CDR3 is CASSEGGSYEQFF. The CDR3 DNA reads as TGCGCCAGCAGTGAAGGCGGGAGCTATGAGCAGTTCTTC.

V usage is TRBV20-1 and J usage is TRBJ2-3, with a tentative D call TRBD2 (5 bases). The germline V and J ends were trimmed by 8 bases and 0 bases, with 15 bases remaining between them. The germline V gene has CDR1 DFQATT and CDR2 SNEGSKA (reference sequence). There are 14 residues in the CDR3. CDR3 in amino acids: CSSPYRGSTDTQYF. The CDR3 coding sequence is TGCAGTTCACCATATCGCGGGAGCACAGATACGCAGTATTTT.

The gene calls are TRBV18 and TRBJ2-1; 10 bases are a match to TRBD2. Germline V gene lookup returns CDR1 KGHSH and CDR2 LQKENI. The CDR3 length is 19 residues. V dropped 1 base and J dropped 0; count of bases not matched to a gene: 9. CDR3 coding DNA: TGTGCCAGCTCACCACTGCAAATTAGCGGGGGGAGCTCCTACAATGAGCAGTTCTTC. Translated: CASSPLQISGGSSYNEQFF.

The sample holds one count of this clonotype. The gene calls are TRBV28 and TRBJ2-5; D may match TRBD1 or TRBD2 (5 bases each). This CDR3 region has 16 residues. The V end lost 6 bases, the J end lost 2 bases, and 19 bases lay between the germline ends. Germline V CDR1 and CDR2: MDHEN, SYDVKM. The CDR3, as DNA: TGTGCCAGCAGCCCCTCCTCGGGGCGGCGACAAGAGACCCAGTACTTC. This sequence encodes CASSPSSGRRQETQYF.

J is TRBJ1-1 and V is TRBV20-1; 7 bases are shared with TRBD1. Germline CDR1 DFQATT, CDR2 SNEGSKA (reference sequence). V was clipped by 2 bases and J by 7 bases; unmatched bases: 10. This CDR3 region has 14 residues. DNA of the CDR3: TGCAGTGCTAGACCAGGGGGGGCGGGGAGTGAAGCTTTCTTT. Protein product: CSARPGGAGSEAFF.